Here is one T cell receptor (beta chain) with its context. Sequencing was performed with immunoSEQ multiplex PCR; in TCRdb, only in-frame clones are kept and a portion is missing. The sample holds 410,000 or so clones, roughly 85% seen once. The CDR3 has 18 residues. This entry comes from a study of blood T cell repertoires in COVID-19. Turning to the study itself: Specimens from acute and convalescent COVID-19 originated in the United States, Italy and Spain. The cDNA or gDNA used as material had been derived from T cells, B-cell-depleted T cells, or PBMCs.

The sequence was obtained from a young woman with active or convalescent COVID-19. Sequencing was carried out using peripheral blood. The genes are TRBV21-1 and TRBJ2-3; the D segment call TRBD1 is taken from the table without a DNA check. TRBV21-1 is marked as a pseudogene. The CDR3 sequence is CASSPSPDGTGTTDTQYF. The DNA of the CDR3 is TGTGCCAGCAGCCCCAGCCCAGACGGGACAGGGACCACAGATACGCAGTATTTT.